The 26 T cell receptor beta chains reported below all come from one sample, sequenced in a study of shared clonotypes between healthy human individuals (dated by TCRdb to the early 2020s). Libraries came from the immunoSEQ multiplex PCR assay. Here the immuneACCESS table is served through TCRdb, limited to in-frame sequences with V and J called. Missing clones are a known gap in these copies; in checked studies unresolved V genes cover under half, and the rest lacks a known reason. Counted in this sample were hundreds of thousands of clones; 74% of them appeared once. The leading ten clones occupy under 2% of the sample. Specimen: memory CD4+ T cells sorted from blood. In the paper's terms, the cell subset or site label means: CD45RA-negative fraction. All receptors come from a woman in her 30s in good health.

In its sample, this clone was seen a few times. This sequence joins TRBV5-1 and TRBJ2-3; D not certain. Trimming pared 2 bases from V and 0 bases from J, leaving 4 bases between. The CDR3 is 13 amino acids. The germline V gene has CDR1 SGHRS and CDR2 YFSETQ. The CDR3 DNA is TGCGCCAGCAGCTTTCGCAGCACAGATACGCAGTATTTT. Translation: CASSFRSTDTQYF.

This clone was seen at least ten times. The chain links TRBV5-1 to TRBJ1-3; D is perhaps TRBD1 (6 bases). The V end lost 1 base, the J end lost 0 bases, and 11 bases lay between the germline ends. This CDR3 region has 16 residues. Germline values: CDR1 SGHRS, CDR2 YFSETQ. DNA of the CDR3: TGCGCCAGCAGCTTGCAGGGGCCCAGCTCTGGAAACACCATATATTTT. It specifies CASSLQGPSSGNTIYF.

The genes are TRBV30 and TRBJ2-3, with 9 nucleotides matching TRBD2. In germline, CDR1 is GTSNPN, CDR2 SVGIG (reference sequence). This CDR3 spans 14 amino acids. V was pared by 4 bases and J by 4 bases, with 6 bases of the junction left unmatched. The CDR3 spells CAWKPGLAADTQYF. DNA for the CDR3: TGTGCCTGGAAACCGGGACTAGCCGCAGATACGCAGTATTTT.

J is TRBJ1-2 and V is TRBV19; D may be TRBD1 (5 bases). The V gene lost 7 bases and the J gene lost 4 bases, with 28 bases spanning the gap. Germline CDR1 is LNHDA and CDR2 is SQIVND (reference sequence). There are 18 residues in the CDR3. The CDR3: CASMARTRQKPTFYGYTF. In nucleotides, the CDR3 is TGTGCCAGTATGGCCCGGACAAGGCAAAAACCCACCTTCTATGGCTACACCTTC.

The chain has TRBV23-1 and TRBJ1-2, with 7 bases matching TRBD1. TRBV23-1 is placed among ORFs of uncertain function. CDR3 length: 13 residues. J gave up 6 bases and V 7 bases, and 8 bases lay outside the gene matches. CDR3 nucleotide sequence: TGCGCCAGCATGTGTCAGGGGGGTAATGGCTACACCTTC. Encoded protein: CASMCQGGNGYTF.

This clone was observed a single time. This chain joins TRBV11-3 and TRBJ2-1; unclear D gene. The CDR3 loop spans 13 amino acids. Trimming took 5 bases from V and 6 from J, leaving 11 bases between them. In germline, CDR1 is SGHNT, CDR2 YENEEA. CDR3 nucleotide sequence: TGTGCCAGCAGCCTGGGTCCCGGCAATGAGCAGTTCTTC. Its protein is CASSLGPGNEQFF.

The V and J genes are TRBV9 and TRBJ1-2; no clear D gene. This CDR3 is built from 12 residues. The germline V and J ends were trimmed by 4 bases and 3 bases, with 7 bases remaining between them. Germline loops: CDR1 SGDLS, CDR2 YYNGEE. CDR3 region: CASSPQHYGYTF. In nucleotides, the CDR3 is TGTGCCAGCAGCCCACAGCACTATGGCTACACCTTC.

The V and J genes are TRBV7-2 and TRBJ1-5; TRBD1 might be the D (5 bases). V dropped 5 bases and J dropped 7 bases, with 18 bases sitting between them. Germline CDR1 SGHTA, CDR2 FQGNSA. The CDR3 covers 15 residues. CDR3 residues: CASSPEGLTGQPQHF. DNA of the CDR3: TGTGCCAGCAGCCCCGAGGGACTAACCGGCCAGCCCCAGCATTTT.

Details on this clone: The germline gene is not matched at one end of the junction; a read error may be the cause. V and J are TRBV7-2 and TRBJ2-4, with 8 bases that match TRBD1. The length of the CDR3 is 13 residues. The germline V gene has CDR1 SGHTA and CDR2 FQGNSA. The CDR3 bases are TGTGCCAGCAGCCTAGCACAGGGGGACTTTCAGTACTTC. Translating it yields CASSLAQGDFQYF.

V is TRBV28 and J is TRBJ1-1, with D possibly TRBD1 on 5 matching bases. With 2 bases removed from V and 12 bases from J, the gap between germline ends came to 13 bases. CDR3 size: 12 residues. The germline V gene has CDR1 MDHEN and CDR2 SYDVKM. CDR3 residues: CASSLGRDLPFF. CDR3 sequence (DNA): TGTGCCAGCAGTTTAGGCCGGGACCTACCTTTCTTT.

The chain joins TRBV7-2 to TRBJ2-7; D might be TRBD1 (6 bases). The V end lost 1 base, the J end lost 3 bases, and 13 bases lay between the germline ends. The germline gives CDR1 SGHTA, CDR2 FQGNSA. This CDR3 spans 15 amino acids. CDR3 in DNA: TGTGCCAGCAGCTTAGGGGGGCTGGACAGCTACGAGCAGTACTTC. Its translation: CASSLGGLDSYEQYF.

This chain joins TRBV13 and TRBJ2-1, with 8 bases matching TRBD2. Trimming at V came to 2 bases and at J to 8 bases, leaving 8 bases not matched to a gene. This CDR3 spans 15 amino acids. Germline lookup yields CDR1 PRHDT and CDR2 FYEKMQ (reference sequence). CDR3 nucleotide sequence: TGTGCCAGCAGCTTAACCGGGACTAGGGTAGATGAGCAGTTCTTC. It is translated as CASSLTGTRVDEQFF.

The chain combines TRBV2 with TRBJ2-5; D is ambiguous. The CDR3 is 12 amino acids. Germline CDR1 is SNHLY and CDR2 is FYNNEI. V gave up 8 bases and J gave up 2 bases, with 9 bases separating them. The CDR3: CASLRLQETQYF. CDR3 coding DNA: TGTGCCAGCCTCCGGTTACAAGAGACCCAGTACTTC.

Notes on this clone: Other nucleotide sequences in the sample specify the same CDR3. For the CDR3, the DNA is TGTGCCAGCAGCTTAGGTAGCGGGGTCTACGAGCAGTACTTC. It yields the protein CASSLGSGVYEQYF. The chain employs TRBV7-6 and TRBJ2-5; TRBD2 agrees at 8 bases. The tail of the sequence fits TRBJ2-7 better, so the J call may be wrong. This CDR3 has 14 amino acids. Germline-derived CDR1 and CDR2 are SGHVS and FNYEAQ.

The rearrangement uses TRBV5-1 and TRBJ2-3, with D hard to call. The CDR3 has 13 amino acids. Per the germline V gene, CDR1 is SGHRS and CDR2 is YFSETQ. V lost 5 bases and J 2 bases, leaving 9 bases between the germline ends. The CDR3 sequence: CASRSTHTDTQYF. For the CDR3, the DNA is TGCGCCAGCAGATCGACACACACAGATACGCAGTATTTT.

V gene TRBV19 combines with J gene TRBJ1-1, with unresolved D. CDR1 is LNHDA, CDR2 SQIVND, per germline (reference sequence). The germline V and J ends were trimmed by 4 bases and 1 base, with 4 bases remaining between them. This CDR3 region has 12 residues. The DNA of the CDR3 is TGTGCCAGTAGTAGGGGGAACACTGAAGCTTTCTTT. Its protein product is CASSRGNTEAFF.

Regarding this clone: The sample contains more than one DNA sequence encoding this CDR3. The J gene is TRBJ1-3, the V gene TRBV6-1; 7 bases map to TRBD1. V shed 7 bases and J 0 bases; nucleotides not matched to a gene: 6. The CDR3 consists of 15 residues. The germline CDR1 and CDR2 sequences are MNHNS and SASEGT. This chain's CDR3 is CASIERTGSGNTIYF. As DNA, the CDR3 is TGTGCCAGCATCGAGCGGACAGGCTCTGGAAACACCATATATTTT.

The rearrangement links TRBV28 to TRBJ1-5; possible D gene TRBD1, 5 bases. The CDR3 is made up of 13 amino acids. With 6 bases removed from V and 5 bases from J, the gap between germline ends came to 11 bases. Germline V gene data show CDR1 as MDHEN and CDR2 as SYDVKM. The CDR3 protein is CASRTVAYQPQHF. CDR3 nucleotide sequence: TGTGCCAGCAGGACAGTAGCGTATCAGCCCCAGCATTTT.

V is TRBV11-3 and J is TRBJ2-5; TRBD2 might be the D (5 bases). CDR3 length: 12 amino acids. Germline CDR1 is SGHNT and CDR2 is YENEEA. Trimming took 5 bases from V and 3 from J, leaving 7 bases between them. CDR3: CASSGREETQYF. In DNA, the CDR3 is TGTGCCAGCAGCGGGCGGGAAGAGACCCAGTACTTC. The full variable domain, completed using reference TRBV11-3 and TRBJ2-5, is EAGVVQSPRYKIIEKKQPVAFWCNPISGHNTLYWYLQNLGQGPELLIRYENEEAVDDSQLPKDRFSAERLKGVDSTLKIQPAELGDSAVYLCASSGREETQYFGPGTRLLVL.

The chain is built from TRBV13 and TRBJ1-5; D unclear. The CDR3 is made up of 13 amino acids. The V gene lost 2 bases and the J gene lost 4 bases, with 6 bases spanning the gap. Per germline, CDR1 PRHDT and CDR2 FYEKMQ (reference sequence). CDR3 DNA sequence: TGTGCCAGCAGCTTATCCCGGAATCAGCCCCAGCATTTT. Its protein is CASSLSRNQPQHF. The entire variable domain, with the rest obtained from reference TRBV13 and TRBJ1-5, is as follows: AAGVIQSPRHLIKEKRETATLKCYPIPRHDTVYWYQQGPGQDPQFLISFYEKMQSDKGSIPDRFSAQQFSDYHSELNMSSLELGDSALYFCASSLSRNQPQHFGDGTRLSIL.

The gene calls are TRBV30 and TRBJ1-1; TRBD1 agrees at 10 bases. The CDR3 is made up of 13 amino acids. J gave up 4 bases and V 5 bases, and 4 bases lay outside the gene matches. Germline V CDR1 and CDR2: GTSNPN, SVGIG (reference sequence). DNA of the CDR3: TGTGCCTGGGAGGGGACAGGGGTCACTGAAGCTTTCTTT. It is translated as CAWEGTGVTEAFF.

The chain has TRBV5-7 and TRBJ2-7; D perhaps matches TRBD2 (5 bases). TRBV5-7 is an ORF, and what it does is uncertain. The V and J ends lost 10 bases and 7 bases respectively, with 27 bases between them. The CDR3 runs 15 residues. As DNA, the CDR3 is TGTGCCCTCCCATTCCCCTTCTTCTTGCGAGGGGAGCAGTACTTC. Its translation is CALPFPFFLRGEQYF.

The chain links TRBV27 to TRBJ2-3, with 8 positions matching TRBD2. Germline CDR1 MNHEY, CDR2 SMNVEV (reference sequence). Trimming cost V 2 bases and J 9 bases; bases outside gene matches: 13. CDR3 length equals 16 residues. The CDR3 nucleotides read TGTGCCAGCAGTTTAAAGCCGGGACTAGGAGGGAGAACGCAGTATTTT. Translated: CASSLKPGLGGRTQYF.

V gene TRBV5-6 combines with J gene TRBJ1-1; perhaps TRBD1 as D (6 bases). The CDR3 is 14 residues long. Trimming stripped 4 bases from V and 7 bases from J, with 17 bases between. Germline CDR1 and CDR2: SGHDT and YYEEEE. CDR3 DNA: TGTGCCAGCAGCGCCAGGACAGAAGGTATTGAAGCTTTCTTT. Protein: CASSARTEGIEAFF.

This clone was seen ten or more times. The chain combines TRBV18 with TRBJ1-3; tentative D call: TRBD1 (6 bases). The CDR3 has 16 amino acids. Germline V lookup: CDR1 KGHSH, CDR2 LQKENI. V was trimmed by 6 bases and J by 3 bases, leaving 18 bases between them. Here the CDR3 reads CASSPTGTERGNTIYF. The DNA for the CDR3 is TGTGCCAGCTCGCCCACAGGGACGGAGCGTGGAAACACCATATATTTT.

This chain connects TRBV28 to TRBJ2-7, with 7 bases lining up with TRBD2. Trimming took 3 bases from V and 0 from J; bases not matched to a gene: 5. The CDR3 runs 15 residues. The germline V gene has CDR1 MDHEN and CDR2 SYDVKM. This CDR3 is CASSFPGTTSYEQYF. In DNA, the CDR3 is TGTGCCAGCAGTTTCCCCGGGACTACCTCCTACGAGCAGTACTTC.